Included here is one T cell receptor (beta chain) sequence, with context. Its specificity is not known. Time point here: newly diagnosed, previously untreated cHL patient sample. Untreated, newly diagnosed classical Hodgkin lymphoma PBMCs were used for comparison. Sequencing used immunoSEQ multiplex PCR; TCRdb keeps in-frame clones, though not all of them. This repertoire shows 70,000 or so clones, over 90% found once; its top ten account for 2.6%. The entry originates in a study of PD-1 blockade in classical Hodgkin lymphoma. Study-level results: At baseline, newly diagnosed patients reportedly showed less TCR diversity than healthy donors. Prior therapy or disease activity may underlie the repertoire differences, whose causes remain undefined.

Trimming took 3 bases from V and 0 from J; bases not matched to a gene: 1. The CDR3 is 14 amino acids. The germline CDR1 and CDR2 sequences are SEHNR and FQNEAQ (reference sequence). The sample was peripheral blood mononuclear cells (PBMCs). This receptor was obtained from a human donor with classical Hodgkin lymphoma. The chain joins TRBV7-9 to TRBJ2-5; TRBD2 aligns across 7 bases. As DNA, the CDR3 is TGTGCCAGCAGCTTTGGGACTAACCAAGAGACCCAGTACTTC. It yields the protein CASSFGTNQETQYF. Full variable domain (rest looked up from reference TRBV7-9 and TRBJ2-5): DTGVSQNPRHKITKRGQNVTFRCDPISEHNRLYWYRQTLGQGPEFLTYFQNEAQLEKSRLLSDRFSAERPKGSFSTLEIQRTEQGDSAMYLCASSFGTNQETQYFGPGTRLLVL.